This T cell receptor (beta chain) was recovered during a study of graft-versus-host responses after intestinal transplantation. Some clones are missing from TCRdb's copy, which holds only in-frame ones; the method was immunoSEQ multiplex PCR. The sample has under 140,000 clones, just over 90% seen once. There are 15 residues in the CDR3. V dropped 3 bases and J dropped 1 base, with 10 bases sitting between them. Looked up from germline, CDR1 is MNHEY and CDR2 is SMNVEV (reference sequence). Notes on this clone: Its specificity is unknown.

Study-wide findings and caveats: The study found high graft-versus-host to host-versus-graft clonal ratios in allografts of patients with graft-donor T cell macrochimerism.

Sample: unstimulated CD8+ T cells sorted from spleen or lymph node cells, taken before intestinal transplant. The rearrangement uses TRBV27 and TRBJ1-3, with a tentative D call TRBD1 (5 bases). The clonotype originates from a human donor who received an intestinal transplant. The CDR3: CASSLGVGSGNTIYF. As DNA, the CDR3 is TGTGCCAGCAGTTTGGGGGTTGGATCTGGAAACACCATATATTTT.